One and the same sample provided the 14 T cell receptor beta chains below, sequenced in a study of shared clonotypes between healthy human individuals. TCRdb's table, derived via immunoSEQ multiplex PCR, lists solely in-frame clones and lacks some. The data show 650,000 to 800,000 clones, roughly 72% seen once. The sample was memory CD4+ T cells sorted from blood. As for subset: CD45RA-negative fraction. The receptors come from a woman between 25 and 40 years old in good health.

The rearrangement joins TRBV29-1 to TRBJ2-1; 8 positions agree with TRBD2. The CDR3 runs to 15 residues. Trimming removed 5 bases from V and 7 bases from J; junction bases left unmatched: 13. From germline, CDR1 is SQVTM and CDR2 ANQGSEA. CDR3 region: CSVILWSGGSNEQFF. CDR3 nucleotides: TGCAGCGTTATACTGTGGAGCGGGGGCTCGAATGAGCAGTTCTTC.

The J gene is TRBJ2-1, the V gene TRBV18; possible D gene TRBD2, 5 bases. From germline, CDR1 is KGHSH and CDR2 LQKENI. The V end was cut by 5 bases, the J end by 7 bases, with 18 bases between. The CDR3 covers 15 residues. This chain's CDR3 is CASSSTSLVGNEQFF. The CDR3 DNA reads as TGTGCCAGCTCATCTACTAGTCTGGTAGGGAATGAGCAGTTCTTC. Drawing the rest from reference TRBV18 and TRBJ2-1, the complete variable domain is NAGVMQNPRHLVRRRGQEARLRCSPMKGHSHVYWYRQLPEEGLKFMVYLQKENIIDESGMPKERFSAEFPKEGPSILRIQQVVRGDSAAYFCASSSTSLVGNEQFFGPGTRLTVL.

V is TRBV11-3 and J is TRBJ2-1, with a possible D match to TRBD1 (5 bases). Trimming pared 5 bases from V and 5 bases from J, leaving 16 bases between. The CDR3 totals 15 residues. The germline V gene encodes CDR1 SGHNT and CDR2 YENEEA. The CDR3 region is CASSIGVERHNEQFF. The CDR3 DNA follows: TGTGCCAGCAGCATAGGGGTAGAGAGACACAATGAGCAGTTCTTC.

In nucleotides, the CDR3 is TGTGCCAGCGGAACGTCCTCAGGGGACAGCACAGATACGCAGTATTTT. It encodes CASGTSSGDSTDTQYF. The chain joins TRBV25-1 to TRBJ2-3; D might be TRBD1 (6 bases). The V end lost 8 bases, the J end lost 0 bases, and 18 bases lay between the germline ends. Germline values: CDR1 MGHDK, CDR2 SYGVNS. The length of the CDR3 is 16 residues. Combining the CDR3 with reference TRBV25-1 and TRBJ2-3 gives the whole variable domain EADIYQTPRYLVIGTGKKITLECSQTMGHDKMYWYQQDPGMELHLIHYSYGVNSTEKGDLSSESTVSRIRTEHFPLTLESARPSHTSQYLCASGTSSGDSTDTQYFGPGTRLTVL.

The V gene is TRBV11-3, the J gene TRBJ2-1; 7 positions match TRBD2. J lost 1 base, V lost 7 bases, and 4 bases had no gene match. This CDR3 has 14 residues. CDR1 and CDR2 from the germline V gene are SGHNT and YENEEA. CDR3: CASNEAGSYNEQFF. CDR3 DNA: TGTGCCAGCAACGAAGCGGGATCCTACAATGAGCAGTTCTTC.

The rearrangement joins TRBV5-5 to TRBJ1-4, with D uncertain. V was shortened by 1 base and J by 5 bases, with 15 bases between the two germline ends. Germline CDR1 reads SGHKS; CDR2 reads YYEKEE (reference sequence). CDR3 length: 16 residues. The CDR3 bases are TGTGCCAGCAGCTTGCGCAGTCCCCACCTCAATGAAAAACTGTTTTTT. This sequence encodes CASSLRSPHLNEKLFF. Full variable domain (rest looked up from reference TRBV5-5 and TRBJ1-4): DAGVTQSPTHLIKTRGQQVTLRCSPISGHKSVSWYQQVLGQGPQFIFQYYEKEERGRGNFPDRFSARQFPNYSSELNVNALLLGDSALYLCASSLRSPHLNEKLFFGSGTQLSVL.

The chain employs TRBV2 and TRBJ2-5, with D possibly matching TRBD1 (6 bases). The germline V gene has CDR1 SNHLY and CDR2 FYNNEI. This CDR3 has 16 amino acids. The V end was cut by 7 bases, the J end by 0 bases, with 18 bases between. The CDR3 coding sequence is TGTGCCAGCACCGCTCAGGGGACAAAGTACCAAGAGACCCAGTACTTC. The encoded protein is CASTAQGTKYQETQYF.

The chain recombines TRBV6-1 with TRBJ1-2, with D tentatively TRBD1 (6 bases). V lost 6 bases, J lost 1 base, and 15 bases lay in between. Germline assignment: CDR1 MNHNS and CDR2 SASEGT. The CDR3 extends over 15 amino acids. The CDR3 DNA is TGTGCCAGCAGGATGGACAGATCAATTAACTATGGCTACACCTTC. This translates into CASRMDRSINYGYTF.

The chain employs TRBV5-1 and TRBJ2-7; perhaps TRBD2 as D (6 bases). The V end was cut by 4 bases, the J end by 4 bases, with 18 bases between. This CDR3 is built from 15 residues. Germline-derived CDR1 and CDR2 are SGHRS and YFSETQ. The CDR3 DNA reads TGCGCCAGCAGCGCCAGACTAGGAGGGGAGTACGAGCAGTACTTC. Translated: CASSARLGGEYEQYF.

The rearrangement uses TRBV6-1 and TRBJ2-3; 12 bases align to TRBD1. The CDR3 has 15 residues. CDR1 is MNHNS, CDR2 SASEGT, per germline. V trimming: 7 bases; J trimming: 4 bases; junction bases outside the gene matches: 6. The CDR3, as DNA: TGTGCCAGCAACCCCGGGACAGGGGGCCCAGATACGCAGTATTTT. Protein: CASNPGTGGPDTQYF.

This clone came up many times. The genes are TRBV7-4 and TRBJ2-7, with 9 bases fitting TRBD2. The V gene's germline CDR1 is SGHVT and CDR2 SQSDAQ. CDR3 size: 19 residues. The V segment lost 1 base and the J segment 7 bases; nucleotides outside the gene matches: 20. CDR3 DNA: TGTGCCAGCAGCTTAGATCTGTGGCTAGCGGGATCCCCCGCCGGAGAGCAGTACTTC. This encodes CASSLDLWLAGSPAGEQYF. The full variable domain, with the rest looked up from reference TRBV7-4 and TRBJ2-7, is GAGVSQSPRYKVAKRGRDVALRCDSISGHVTLYWYRQTLGQGSEVLTYSQSDAQRDKSGRPSGRFSAERPERSVSTLKIQRTEQGDSAVYLCASSLDLWLAGSPAGEQYFGPGTRLTVT.

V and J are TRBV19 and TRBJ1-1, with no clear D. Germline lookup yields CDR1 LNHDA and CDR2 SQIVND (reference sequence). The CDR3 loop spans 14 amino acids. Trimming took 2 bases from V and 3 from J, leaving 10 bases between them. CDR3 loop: CASSITPVDTEAFF. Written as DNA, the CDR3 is TGTGCCAGTAGTATAACTCCAGTCGACACTGAAGCTTTCTTT.

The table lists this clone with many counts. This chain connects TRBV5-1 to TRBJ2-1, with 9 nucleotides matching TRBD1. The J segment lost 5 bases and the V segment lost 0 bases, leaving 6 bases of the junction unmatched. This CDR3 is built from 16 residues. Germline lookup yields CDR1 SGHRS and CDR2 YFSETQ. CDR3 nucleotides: TGCGCCAGCAGCTTGGCCCCCGGGACAGGGAACAATGAGCAGTTCTTC. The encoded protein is CASSLAPGTGNNEQFF.

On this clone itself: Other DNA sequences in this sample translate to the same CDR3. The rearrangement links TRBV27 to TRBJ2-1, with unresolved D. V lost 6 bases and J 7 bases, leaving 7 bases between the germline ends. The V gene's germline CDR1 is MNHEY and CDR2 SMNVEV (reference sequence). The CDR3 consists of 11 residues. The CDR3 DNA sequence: TGTGCCAGCAGCGCGAGGAATGAGCAGTTCTTC. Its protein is CASSARNEQFF.